The 7 T cell receptor beta chains below were found in one sample sequenced in a study of identical twins. Each CDR3 protein is one row after TCRdb ran MiXCR on the 5' RACE reads. The sample consists of about 530,000 distinct CDR3 sequences, about a fifth of them appearing once. The same data also contributed to another study, on yellow fever vaccine responses in identical twins.

The sequencing sample was made of CD4+ T cells sorted from blood. The receptors were sampled from a woman aged 18-29 years in good health.

The chain couples TRBV4-1 to TRBJ2-1, with 11 bases matching TRBD1. This CDR3 contains 15 residues. The V gene end was trimmed by 2 bases and the J gene end by 6 bases; junction bases not matched to a gene: 3. Germline assignment: CDR1 MGHRA and CDR2 YSYEKL. CDR3 residues: CASSQTGTGGNEQFF. The CDR3 DNA reads as TGCGCCAGCAGCCAAACCGGGACAGGGGGCAATGAGCAGTTCTTC.

In regard to this clonotype: Its ends do not fully match the called genes, so a read error is possible. The chain carries TRBV5-1 and TRBJ1-4, with TRBD1 matching over 11 bases. Germline CDR1 SGHRS, CDR2 YFSETQ. The CDR3 length is 18 residues. In nucleotides, the CDR3 is TGCGCCAGCAGCGGGGGACAGGGGGTCCCCAGCGTTAATGAAAAACTGGTTTTT. It yields the protein CASSGGQGVPSVNEKLVF.

This clonotype was seen only a few times. V is TRBV6-5 and J is TRBJ1-6; 7 positions match TRBD1. V was pared by 0 bases and J by 14 bases, with 13 bases of the junction left unmatched. This CDR3 is built from 16 residues. In germline, CDR1 is MNHEY, CDR2 SVGAGI. The CDR3 DNA sequence: TGTGCCAGCAGTTACTCGATGGCCTCACAGGGGATAGCCCTCCACTTT. Its translation: CASSYSMASQGIALHF.

This sequence joins TRBV10-3 and TRBJ2-6; D is undetermined. CDR1 and CDR2 from the germline V gene are ENHRY and SYGVKD. This CDR3 has 15 residues. Trimming stripped 2 bases from V and 0 bases from J, with 5 bases between. CDR3 loop: CAISEVSSGANVLTF. For the CDR3, the DNA is TGTGCCATCAGTGAGGTTAGCTCTGGGGCCAACGTCCTGACTTTC.

This chain joins TRBV20-1 and TRBJ2-5; 10 positions agree with TRBD2. Unmatched junction bases numbered 9, after V lost 3 bases and J lost 2 bases. CDR3 length: 16 residues. The germline V gene has CDR1 DFQATT and CDR2 SNEGSKA (reference sequence). CDR3 residues: CSARRNSGGKQETQYF. The CDR3 nucleotides are TGCAGTGCTAGGAGGAATAGCGGGGGGAAACAAGAGACCCAGTACTTC.

V usage is TRBV20-1 and J usage is TRBJ2-2; D is tentatively TRBD1 or TRBD2 (5 bases each). Germline V CDR1 and CDR2: DFQATT, SNEGSKA (reference sequence). CDR3 size: 16 residues. The V end lost 7 bases, the J end lost 5 bases, and 23 bases lay between the germline ends. Here the CDR3 reads CSVRDGTSPATGELFF. Here the CDR3 DNA reads TGCAGTGTCAGAGATGGGACCAGTCCGGCAACCGGGGAGCTGTTTTTT.

This clonotype turned up a few times. The V gene is TRBV29-1, the J gene TRBJ1-1; perhaps TRBD1 as D (5 bases). V was pared by 7 bases and J by 1 base, with 10 bases between. The CDR3 runs 12 residues. Germline assignment: CDR1 SQVTM and CDR2 ANQGSEA. The CDR3 nucleotides are TGCAGCGCGGGGGGGGGGAACACTGAAGCTTTCTTT. Protein product: CSAGGGNTEAFF.